These 18 T cell receptor beta chains were all obtained from the same sample, sequenced in a study of blood T cell repertoires in COVID-19. The table came from immunoSEQ multiplex PCR; TCRdb's copy has only in-frame clones and leaves some out. This table has about 170,000 clones, about 92% appearing once. Material: peripheral blood. These receptors all come from a man aged 25-45 years with COVID-19, enrolled during active disease.

The J gene is TRBJ2-2, the V gene TRBV4-3, with TRBD2 identical over 7 bases. Germline values: CDR1 LGHNA, CDR2 YSLEER. The length of the CDR3 is 17 residues. Trimming at V came to 3 bases and at J to 4 bases, leaving 11 bases not matched to a gene. The CDR3 spells CASSQLSAGESTGELFF. The CDR3 coding sequence is TGCGCCAGCAGCCAGCTGTCGGCGGGAGAGTCCACCGGGGAGCTGTTTTTT.

This chain links TRBV27 with TRBJ2-5; tentative D call: TRBD1 (5 bases). The CDR3 length is 16 residues. Trimming removed 5 bases at V and 1 base at J, with 17 bases between. Germline CDR1 reads MNHEY; CDR2 reads SMNVEV (reference sequence). For the CDR3, the DNA is TGTGCCAGCAGTCGCGCACAGGTACCTCTCCAAGAGACCCAGTACTTC. This sequence encodes CASSRAQVPLQETQYF.

The genes are TRBV6-5 and TRBJ2-7; D perhaps matches TRBD1 (6 bases). The CDR3 runs to 12 residues. Germline CDR1 reads MNHEY; CDR2 reads SVGAGI. V was cut by 6 bases and J by 6 bases, with 12 bases left in between. CDR3 DNA: TGTGCCAGCAGGACCAGACAGGCCGAGCAGTACTTC. Its translation: CASRTRQAEQYF.

The V call is TRBV7-2, the J call TRBJ1-4; TRBD1 is a possible D gene (5 bases). Trimming pared 5 bases from V and 6 bases from J, leaving 25 bases between. From germline, CDR1 is SGHTA and CDR2 FQGNSA. There are 18 residues in the CDR3. Here the CDR3 reads CASSHTGLTSTIYEKLFF. The CDR3 nucleotides read TGTGCCAGCAGCCACACAGGTCTCACATCCACCATCTATGAAAAACTGTTTTTT.

The chain links TRBV9 to TRBJ1-1; 7 nucleotides agree with TRBD1. J was trimmed by 1 base and V by 7 bases; bases with no gene match: 4. The CDR3 spans 13 residues. Germline assignment: CDR1 SGDLS and CDR2 YYNGEE. The CDR3 region is CASGKGANTEAFF. The CDR3 coding sequence is TGTGCCAGCGGAAAGGGGGCGAACACTGAAGCTTTCTTT.

The rearrangement uses TRBV5-6 and TRBJ1-1, with TRBD1 matching over 7 bases. Germline assignment: CDR1 SGHDT and CDR2 YYEEEE. With 2 bases clipped from V and 4 bases from J, the junction kept 8 bases outside the gene matches. The CDR3 consists of 15 residues. CDR3 bases: TGTGCCAGCAGCTTTCTGACAGGGTTGGGCACTGAAGCTTTCTTT. Translation: CASSFLTGLGTEAFF.

Of note for this clone: This specimen includes other DNA sequences encoding the same CDR3. This sequence joins TRBV5-1 and TRBJ2-7, with TRBD1 matching over 7 bases. This CDR3 spans 14 amino acids. The germline V gene encodes CDR1 SGHRS and CDR2 YFSETQ. The ends lost 0 bases at V and 2 bases at J; junction bases unmatched: 2. The CDR3 loop is CASSLVGTAYEQYF. CDR3 DNA: TGCGCCAGCAGCTTGGTTGGGACAGCCTACGAGCAGTACTTC.

This chain connects TRBV6-5 to TRBJ1-6, with TRBD1 identical over 7 bases. J was trimmed by 8 bases and V by 8 bases; bases with no gene match: 9. The germline V gene has CDR1 MNHEY and CDR2 SVGAGI. The CDR3 length is 14 residues. CDR3 nucleotide sequence: TGTGCCAGCGGAACCACAGGGGTTTATTCACCCCTCCACTTT. Protein sequence: CASGTTGVYSPLHF.

The CDR3 loop is CSVGQFSSGYTF. For the CDR3, the DNA is TGCAGCGTAGGACAGTTCTCATCTGGCTACACCTTC. The rearrangement uses TRBV29-1 and TRBJ1-2; maybe TRBD1 (6 bases). The germline gives CDR1 SQVTM, CDR2 ANQGSEA. V was shortened by 6 bases and J by 7 bases, with 15 bases between the two germline ends. The CDR3 extends over 12 amino acids.

CDR3 in DNA: TGCGCCAGCAGCTTCGGGACTAGCACAGATACGCAGTATTTT. It codes for CASSFGTSTDTQYF. V is TRBV5-1 and J is TRBJ2-3, with D maybe TRBD2 (6 bases). The CDR3 length is 14 residues. Germline CDR1 reads SGHRS; CDR2 reads YFSETQ. The V end was cut by 2 bases, the J end by 0 bases, with 7 bases between.

This clone was seen only once. The chain has TRBV5-4 and TRBJ2-2; 8 nucleotides agree with TRBD1. In germline, CDR1 is SGHNT, CDR2 YYREEE (reference sequence). V dropped 4 bases and J dropped 2; count of bases not matched to a gene: 10. The CDR3 has 17 amino acids. The CDR3 DNA sequence: TGTGCCAGCAGCCCTGAGCAGGGGGCGGGAAACACCGGGGAGCTGTTTTTT. Amino acid sequence: CASSPEQGAGNTGELFF.

In the case of this clone: This may arise from a read error, as a much more abundant clone is one base away. The chain employs TRBV28 and TRBJ2-7; no clear D. The CDR3 extends over 11 amino acids. Germline V gene lookup returns CDR1 MDHEN and CDR2 SYDVKM. V was cut by 5 bases and J by 3 bases, with 5 bases left in between. CDR3 sequence reads: CASSPRYEQYF. The CDR3 nucleotides read TGTGCCAGCAGTCCCCGCTACGAGCAGTACTTC. The entire variable domain, with the rest obtained from reference TRBV28 and TRBJ2-7, is as follows: DVKVTQSSRYLVKRTGEKVFLECVQDMDHENMFWYRQDPGLGLRLIYFSYDVKMKEKGDIPEGYSVSREKKERFSLILESASTNQTSMYLCASSPRYEQYFGPGTRLTVT.

The chain joins TRBV5-5 to TRBJ1-2; TRBD1 matches 7 bases. From germline, CDR1 is SGHKS and CDR2 YYEKEE (reference sequence). The CDR3 length is 14 residues. V shed 3 bases, J shed 1 base, and the junction held 3 bases outside the gene matches. CDR3 nucleotide sequence: TGTGCCAGCAGCTCGGGACAGCTTAACTATGGCTACACCTTC. Its protein is CASSSGQLNYGYTF.

This chain connects TRBV7-2 to TRBJ2-2, with D possibly TRBD2 on 5 matching bases. The ends were cut back, 2 bases at V and 1 base at J, with 14 bases in the middle. There are 17 residues in the CDR3. The germline CDR1 and CDR2 sequences are SGHTA and FQGNSA. The chain's CDR3 is CASSLIASVRNTGELFF. CDR3 coding DNA: TGTGCCAGCAGCTTAATAGCGAGCGTCAGGAACACCGGGGAGCTGTTTTTT.

The chain couples TRBV5-4 to TRBJ2-5; 9 nucleotides line up with TRBD2. Per the germline V gene, CDR1 is SGHNT and CDR2 is YYREEE (reference sequence). Unmatched junction bases numbered 12, after V lost 1 base and J lost 5 bases. This CDR3 has 17 amino acids. The CDR3 region is CASSLRGREGLAETQYF. CDR3 sequence (DNA): TGTGCCAGCAGCTTGAGGGGGCGGGAGGGCCTCGCGGAGACCCAGTACTTC. The full variable domain, with the rest looked up from reference TRBV5-4 and TRBJ2-5, is ETGVTQSPTHLIKTRGQQVTLRCSSQSGHNTVSWYQQALGQGPQFIFQYYREEENGRGNFPPRFSGLQFPNYSSELNVNALELDDSALYLCASSLRGREGLAETQYFGPGTRLLVL.

The gene calls are TRBV7-2 and TRBJ1-2, with 7 bases identical to TRBD1. Germline V gives CDR1 SGHTA, CDR2 FQGNSA. The V and J ends lost 4 bases and 5 bases, in that order; junction bases with no gene match: 13. The CDR3 loop spans 16 amino acids. The CDR3 sequence: CASSSSTGYGGYGYTF. The CDR3 DNA follows: TGTGCCAGCAGCTCATCGACAGGGTACGGAGGGTATGGCTACACCTTC.

CDR3 residues: CASSPTGSTDTQYF. The CDR3 DNA reads TGTGCCAGCAGCCCGACAGGGAGCACAGATACGCAGTATTTT. This sequence joins TRBV9 and TRBJ2-3, with 7 bases that match TRBD1. The CDR3 loop spans 14 amino acids. Germline CDR1 reads SGDLS; CDR2 reads YYNGEE. V was pared by 4 bases and J by 0 bases, with 2 bases of the junction left unmatched.

This sequence joins TRBV27 and TRBJ1-1; TRBD1 aligns across 7 bases. The CDR3 is 16 amino acids. Germline-derived CDR1 and CDR2 are MNHEY and SMNVEV (reference sequence). J gave up 4 bases and V 6 bases, and 14 bases lay outside the gene matches. CDR3 DNA: TGTGCCAGCAGCCCCTCAGGGGGTGATATCATCACTGAAGCTTTCTTT. This codes for CASSPSGGDIITEAFF.